This T cell receptor beta chain stems from a study of T cell repertoires in cytomegalovirus infection. Between the trimmed V and J ends, which lost 2 bases and 7 bases, there was a span of 15 bases. CDR1 is SGHVS, CDR2 FQNEAQ, per germline. The CDR3 has 14 amino acids. This clonotype was seen only a few times. No antigen is known for it. One entry per CDR3 protein, called by TCRdb with MiXCR from the reads. The data contain 200,000 to 250,000 distinct CDR3 sequences, around 35% of them seen just once; the ten biggest clones take up more than 50%. The chain uses TRBV7-8 and TRBJ2-7, with a tentative D call TRBD1 (6 bases). This receptor was identified in a human donor in good health (CMV status not recorded). Some clones in this sample may be carry-over from other donors' samples. The specimen comprised CD8+ T cells from cultured PBMCs, sampled from culture after CMV antigen stimulation. DNA for the CDR3: TGTGCCAGCAGCTTAAACACCGGGACAACGGAGCAGTACTTC. This codes for CASSLNTGTTEQYF.